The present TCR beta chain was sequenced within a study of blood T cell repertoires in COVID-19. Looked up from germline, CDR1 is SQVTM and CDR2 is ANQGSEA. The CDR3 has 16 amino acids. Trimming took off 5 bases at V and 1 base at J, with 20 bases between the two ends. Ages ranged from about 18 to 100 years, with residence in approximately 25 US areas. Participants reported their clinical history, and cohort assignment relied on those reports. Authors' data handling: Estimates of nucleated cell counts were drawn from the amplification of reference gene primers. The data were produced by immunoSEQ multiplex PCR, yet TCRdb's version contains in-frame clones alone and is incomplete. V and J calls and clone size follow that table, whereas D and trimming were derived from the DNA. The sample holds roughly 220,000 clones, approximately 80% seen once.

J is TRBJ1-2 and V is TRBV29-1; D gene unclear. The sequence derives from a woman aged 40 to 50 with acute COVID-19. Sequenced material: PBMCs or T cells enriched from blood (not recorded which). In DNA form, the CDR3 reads TGCAGCGTTACGATTATACACAGTCAGGTTAACTATGGCTACACCTTC. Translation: CSVTIIHSQVNYGYTF.